Shown below are 19 T cell receptor beta chains from a single sample sequenced in a study of T-cell reconstitution after alpha-beta-depleted transplantation in children. It was with unique molecular identifiers that the TCRbeta library was prepared. TCRdb re-derived calls from the PCR reads in MiXCR, one entry per CDR3 protein. The profile covers about 200,000 distinct CDR3 sequences, with roughly 6.6% appearing a single time and less than 7% taken by the ten largest. The specimen comprised PBMCs, sampled before TCRalphabeta/CD19-depleted stem cell transplant. These receptors were collected from a boy younger than 10 with acute lymphoblastic leukemia, due to receive a stem cell transplant.

This clonotype was recorded many times. The V gene is TRBV28, the J gene TRBJ2-1, with 10 bases lining up with TRBD2. CDR1 is MDHEN, CDR2 SYDVKM, per germline. The CDR3 has 17 amino acids. With 7 bases clipped from V and 3 bases from J, the junction kept 12 bases outside the gene matches. CDR3 sequence reads: CASKASGGAGVYNEQFF. CDR3 sequence (DNA): TGTGCCAGCAAGGCCAGCGGGGGGGCCGGGGTCTACAATGAGCAGTTCTTC.

This sequence joins TRBV30 and TRBJ1-3; D remains unclear. Germline-derived CDR1 and CDR2 are GTSNPN and SVGIG (reference sequence). The V and J ends lost 5 bases and 2 bases respectively, with 22 bases between them. The CDR3 spans 17 residues. CDR3 protein: CAWASNMRLGAGNTIYF. The CDR3 nucleotides read TGTGCCTGGGCTTCCAACATGCGTCTAGGAGCTGGAAACACCATATATTTT.

This clonotype was picked up many times. CDR3 in amino acids: CASSWGGLNNQPQHF. DNA of the CDR3: TGTGCCAGCAGCTGGGGGGGTTTGAACAATCAGCCCCAGCATTTT. The chain joins TRBV7-2 to TRBJ1-5; tentatively, D is TRBD1 (5 bases). Trimming cost V 4 bases and J 3 bases, with 13 bases left between them. Germline CDR1 reads SGHTA; CDR2 reads FQGNSA. The CDR3 length is 15 residues.

This clonotype came up a few times. This chain joins TRBV28 and TRBJ1-1, with D possibly being TRBD1 (6 bases). CDR1 is MDHEN, CDR2 SYDVKM, per germline. Trimming pared 8 bases from V and 10 bases from J, leaving 17 bases between. The length of the CDR3 is 12 residues. The CDR3 loop is CASPDSKGGAFF. In DNA, the CDR3 is TGTGCCAGCCCGGACTCAAAGGGGGGAGCTTTCTTT.

The gene calls are TRBV20-1 and TRBJ2-6, with D hard to call. This CDR3 spans 15 amino acids. CDR1 is DFQATT and CDR2 is SNEGSKA in the germline V gene (reference sequence). Trimming removed 3 bases from V and 0 bases from J, with 9 bases in between. CDR3 nucleotide sequence: TGCAGTGCTAGGAACAGTAGCTCTGGGGCCAACGTCCTGACTTTC. The encoded protein is CSARNSSSGANVLTF.

This clonotype was observed a few times. The gene calls are TRBV6-1 and TRBJ2-3; maybe TRBD1 (5 bases). Trimming shortened V by 5 bases and J by 2 bases, and 14 bases separated the two germline ends. CDR1 and CDR2 from the germline V gene are MNHNS and SASEGT. The CDR3 spans 15 residues. The CDR3 DNA sequence: TGTGCCAGCAGTAAGGACACCTTTCACACAGATACGCAGTATTTT. Translated: CASSKDTFHTDTQYF.

This rearrangement joins TRBV9 to TRBJ2-2, with D perhaps matching TRBD2 (7 bases). CDR3 size: 14 residues. Germline assignment: CDR1 SGDLS and CDR2 YYNGEE. Trimming left V 3 bases short and J 8 bases short, with 14 bases between. As DNA, the CDR3 is TGTGCCAGCAGCGAGGGGGGGGCGCGTGGGGAGCTGTTTTTT. This translates into CASSEGGARGELFF. Combining the CDR3 with reference TRBV9 and TRBJ2-2 gives the whole variable domain DSGVTQTPKHLITATGQRVTLRCSPRSGDLSVYWYQQSLDQGLQFLIQYYNGEERAKGNILERFSAQQFPDLHSELNLSSLELGDSALYFCASSEGGARGELFFGEGSRLTVL.

The chain employs TRBV13 and TRBJ2-7; tentatively, D is TRBD1 (5 bases). This CDR3 spans 12 amino acids. The V gene's germline CDR1 is PRHDT and CDR2 FYEKMQ (reference sequence). The V and J ends lost 6 bases and 6 bases respectively, with 12 bases between them. CDR3 protein: CASRTSRGEQYF. As DNA, the CDR3 is TGTGCCAGCAGAACTTCTAGGGGCGAGCAGTACTTC. The entire variable domain, with the rest obtained from reference TRBV13 and TRBJ2-7, is as follows: AAGVIQSPRHLIKEKRETATLKCYPIPRHDTVYWYQQGPGQDPQFLISFYEKMQSDKGSIPDRFSAQQFSDYHSELNMSSLELGDSALYFCASRTSRGEQYFGPGTRLTVT.

The chain uses TRBV6-4 and TRBJ2-1; tentative D call: TRBD1 (5 bases). The germline V gene has CDR1 MRHNA and CDR2 SNTAGT. The CDR3 runs 13 residues. CDR3 bases: TGTGTGATCAGTGACGTAGGGGACAATGAGCAGTTCTTC. It specifies CVISDVGDNEQFF.

This clonotype appeared a few times. The V and J genes are TRBV7-9 and TRBJ2-3; perhaps TRBD2 as D (6 bases). Germline V gene sequence: CDR1 SEHNR, CDR2 FQNEAQ (reference sequence). The ends were cut back, 2 bases at V and 2 bases at J, with 11 bases in the middle. This CDR3 is built from 15 residues. The chain's CDR3 is CASSLLGGVTDTQYF. The CDR3 nucleotides read TGTGCCAGCAGCTTACTTGGCGGGGTCACAGATACGCAGTATTTT.

The J gene is TRBJ2-2, the V gene TRBV7-2, with TRBD1 matching over 7 bases. This CDR3 contains 14 residues. The germline gives CDR1 SGHTA, CDR2 FQGNSA. Trimming cost V 5 bases and J 5 bases; bases outside gene matches: 5. In DNA, the CDR3 is TGTGCCAGCAGCACGGACAGGCTGACCGGGGAGCTGTTTTTT. Protein product: CASSTDRLTGELFF.

This clonotype occurred many times. The CDR3 DNA follows: TGTGCCAGCAGCCCATCCCGACCATACGTCGATGAGCAGTTCTTC. This sequence encodes CASSPSRPYVDEQFF. The rearrangement uses TRBV7-8 and TRBJ2-1; D not resolved. V lost 5 bases and J lost 8, with 19 bases in between. The CDR3 is 15 amino acids. From germline, CDR1 is SGHVS and CDR2 FQNEAQ.

This sequence joins TRBV7-9 and TRBJ2-3; 15 bases map to TRBD2. Trimming took 5 bases from V and 2 from J; bases not matched to a gene: 5. The CDR3 is made up of 17 amino acids. Germline V gene sequence: CDR1 SEHNR, CDR2 FQNEAQ (reference sequence). The CDR3 is CASSRGLAGGNTDTQYF. The CDR3 nucleotides read TGTGCCAGCAGCCGAGGACTAGCGGGAGGGAACACAGATACGCAGTATTTT.

Ten or more counts support this clonotype. DNA for the CDR3: TGCGCCAGCAGCGGGGGGGACGGCAATCAGCCCCAGCATTTT. Protein sequence: CASSGGDGNQPQHF. The chain recombines TRBV5-1 with TRBJ1-5, with D possibly TRBD1 on 5 matching bases. Per the germline V gene, CDR1 is SGHRS and CDR2 is YFSETQ. This CDR3 is built from 14 residues. V lost 4 bases to trimming and J lost 2 bases, with 10 bases between them.

This chain joins TRBV6-1 and TRBJ2-1, with D perhaps being TRBD1 or TRBD2 (5 bases each). CDR1 MNHNS and CDR2 SASEGT come from the germline V gene. V lost 6 bases and J lost 8, with 23 bases in between. This CDR3 has 16 residues. DNA for the CDR3: TGTGCCAGCAGCCGAAGCCGGGACGCCACCCGGGATGAGCAGTTCTTC. This encodes CASSRSRDATRDEQFF.

In nucleotides, the CDR3 is TGCAGTGCTAGCCGGGGTTGGACCTACGAGCAGTACTTC. Its protein is CSASRGWTYEQYF. This chain uses TRBV20-1 with TRBJ2-7; D may be TRBD2 (5 bases). Germline assignment: CDR1 DFQATT and CDR2 SNEGSKA (reference sequence). This CDR3 contains 13 residues. Trimming took off 3 bases at V and 2 bases at J, with 11 bases between the two ends.

This clonotype was counted at least ten times. This sequence joins TRBV28 and TRBJ2-3, with a weak D call TRBD1 (5 bases). The germline V and J ends were trimmed by 2 bases and 3 bases, with 12 bases remaining between them. Germline assignment: CDR1 MDHEN and CDR2 SYDVKM. The CDR3 is 15 amino acids. DNA of the CDR3: TGTGCCAGCAGTTTACCTGGGGCAGCTACAGATACGCAGTATTTT. Translated: CASSLPGAATDTQYF.

This sequence joins TRBV20-1 and TRBJ2-7, with TRBD1 identical over 11 bases. The V segment lost 3 bases and the J segment 3 bases; nucleotides outside the gene matches: 7. The CDR3 length is 15 residues. The germline gives CDR1 DFQATT, CDR2 SNEGSKA (reference sequence). CDR3: CSARSGTGGGYEQYF. CDR3 bases: TGCAGTGCTAGGTCCGGGACAGGGGGAGGCTACGAGCAGTACTTC.

This clonotype was observed many times. The rearrangement links TRBV20-1 to TRBJ2-1; D uncertain. Trimming removed 6 bases at V and 3 bases at J, with 15 bases between. Germline CDR1 is DFQATT and CDR2 is SNEGSKA (reference sequence). The CDR3 spans 14 residues. In nucleotides, the CDR3 is TGCAGTGCCCGACTCCACCTAAACTACAATGAGCAGTTCTTC. It translates to CSARLHLNYNEQFF.